What follows are 28 T cell receptor beta chains derived from one specimen sequenced in a study of CD8 T cells in ankylosing spondylitis. TCRdb reprocessed the 5' RACE reads via MiXCR and lists one record per CDR3 protein. The data contain roughly 250,000 distinct CDR3 sequences, over 9.5% of them singletons. Sequenced material: blood, either unsorted or a sorted T cell fraction (not recorded which). The receptors stem from a male donor with ankylosing spondylitis or in good health (not recorded which).

This clonotype was seen ten or more times. The genes are TRBV20-1 and TRBJ2-4; 11 nucleotides match TRBD2. Germline CDR1 is DFQATT and CDR2 is SNEGSKA (reference sequence). V lost 3 bases and J lost 8; bases outside the gene matches: 3. The CDR3 has 13 residues. For the CDR3, the DNA is TGCAGTGCTAGTGTAGCGGGGGGGGACATTCAGTACTTC. The encoded protein is CSASVAGGDIQYF.

In this sample, this clonotype turned up once. The rearrangement uses TRBV29-1 and TRBJ2-1, with TRBD2 matching over 10 bases. CDR1 and CDR2 (germline): SQVTM, ANQGSEA. This CDR3 is 14 amino acids long. After removal of 0 bases from V and 8 bases from J, the junction contained 4 bases not matched to a gene. The CDR3 DNA reads TGCAGCGTTGAAGAAGCGGGGGGGACCTATGAGCAGTTCTTC. This gives the protein CSVEEAGGTYEQFF.

V is TRBV12-3 or TRBV12-4 and J is TRBJ2-5; D perhaps matches TRBD2 (5 bases). V shed 10 bases and J shed 2 bases, with 20 bases lying between them. The CDR3 is 15 residues long. CDR3: CATRSPGNGQETQYF. CDR3 bases: TGTGCCACCCGCTCGCCGGGAAACGGGCAAGAGACCCAGTACTTC.

This clonotype was observed a handful of times. The chain has TRBV20-1 and TRBJ2-5, with D perhaps matching TRBD1 (5 bases). V was pared by 5 bases and J by 2 bases, with 12 bases between. The germline gives CDR1 DFQATT, CDR2 SNEGSKA (reference sequence). The CDR3 has 13 amino acids. The CDR3 reads CSASLGQQETQYF. DNA for the CDR3: TGCAGTGCTTCCCTGGGGCAACAAGAGACCCAGTACTTC.

At least ten counts were recorded for this clonotype. The chain joins TRBV3-1 to TRBJ2-3, with a possible D match to TRBD2 (5 bases). CDR1 is LGHDT and CDR2 is YNNKEL in the germline V gene (reference sequence). The V end was cut by 0 bases, the J end by 4 bases, with 8 bases between. The CDR3 sequence is 14 residues long. The CDR3, as DNA: TGTGCCAGCAGCCAAGAAAGGACTTCAGATACGCAGTATTTT. Translated: CASSQERTSDTQYF.

This clonotype was picked up many times. The J gene is TRBJ1-1, the V gene TRBV20-1; unclear D gene. The CDR3 has 14 residues. Trimming pared 4 bases from V and 2 bases from J, leaving 14 bases between. CDR1 is DFQATT and CDR2 is SNEGSKA in the germline V gene (reference sequence). The CDR3 loop is CSATPSEGNTEAFF. CDR3 in DNA: TGCAGTGCTACTCCAAGTGAGGGAAACACTGAAGCTTTCTTT.

V and J are TRBV12-3 or TRBV12-4 and TRBJ1-1; unclear D gene. The CDR3 covers 13 residues. V was shortened by 4 bases and J by 1 base, with 7 bases between the two germline ends. CDR3 in amino acids: CASSYPENTEAFF. Here the CDR3 DNA reads TGTGCCAGCAGTTATCCGGAGAACACTGAAGCTTTCTTT.

This clonotype was recorded at least ten times. The chain employs TRBV5-1 and TRBJ2-5; the D call may be TRBD1 or TRBD2 (7 bases each). The length of the CDR3 is 14 residues. V was cut by 2 bases and J by 5 bases, with 13 bases left in between. Germline CDR1 is SGHRS and CDR2 is YFSETQ. The CDR3 sequence: CASSLNQGGETQYF. The CDR3 region has the DNA TGCGCCAGCAGCTTAAACCAGGGGGGGGAGACCCAGTACTTC.

This clonotype was observed many times. The rearrangement uses TRBV28 and TRBJ2-7, with 9 bases identical to TRBD1. The CDR3 loop spans 15 amino acids. With V trimmed by 6 bases and J by 2 bases, 8 bases remained unmatched. Germline CDR1 and CDR2: MDHEN and SYDVKM. The CDR3 sequence is CASRLKGQGAYEQYF. In nucleotides, the CDR3 is TGTGCCAGCAGGTTAAAGGGACAGGGAGCCTACGAGCAGTACTTC.

The table lists this clonotype with many counts. The chain uses TRBV4-1 and TRBJ2-3; no reliable D call. Germline assignment: CDR1 MGHRA and CDR2 YSYEKL. The CDR3 spans 15 residues. Between the trimmed V and J ends, which lost 0 bases and 5 bases, there was a span of 12 bases. Here the CDR3 reads CASSQEGAAGDTQYF. The DNA for the CDR3 is TGCGCCAGCAGCCAAGAAGGTGCGGCCGGAGATACGCAGTATTTT.

Many counts were recorded for this clonotype. The chain is built from TRBV20-1 and TRBJ2-3, with 14 bases fitting TRBD2. With 5 bases clipped from V and 3 bases from J, the junction kept 7 bases outside the gene matches. The CDR3 consists of 16 residues. Germline loops: CDR1 DFQATT, CDR2 SNEGSKA (reference sequence). For the CDR3, the DNA is TGCAGTGCTCCGGCCGGGACTAGCGGGAGAACAGATACGCAGTATTTT. It translates to CSAPAGTSGRTDTQYF.

This clonotype occurred many times. The chain joins TRBV25-1 to TRBJ1-1; D uncertain. V lost 3 bases and J 4 bases, leaving 9 bases between the germline ends. Germline assignment: CDR1 MGHDK and CDR2 SYGVNS. The CDR3 contains 13 residues. The CDR3 nucleotides are TGTGCCAGCAGTGAGGAACTTACCACTGAAGCTTTCTTT. Protein: CASSEELTTEAFF.

This clonotype showed up many times. J is TRBJ2-1 and V is TRBV24-1; a weak D match, TRBD2 (5 bases). This CDR3 is 15 amino acids long. Germline V CDR1 and CDR2: KGHDR, SFDVKD. The V gene lost 3 bases and the J gene lost 3 bases, with 11 bases spanning the gap. The CDR3 is CATSDAASIYNEQFF. The CDR3 bases are TGTGCCACCAGTGATGCGGCTAGCATCTACAATGAGCAGTTCTTC.

About this clonotype: A much larger clone lies one base from this, so it may be a read error. V is TRBV21-1 and J is TRBJ1-5; the D call of TRBD1 is as the table states it, not checked on the DNA. TRBV21-1 counts as a pseudogene. The CDR3 is 20 residues long. For the CDR3, the DNA is TGTGCCAGCAGCAAAGAAAAACCCTTCGGGGGCACTTATAGCAATCAGCCCCACCATTTT. Amino acids: CASSKEKPFGGTYSNQPHHF.

Ten or more counts support this clonotype. This sequence joins TRBV5-1 and TRBJ1-5; D might be TRBD1 (5 bases). The CDR3 is 15 residues long. CDR1 is SGHRS, CDR2 YFSETQ, per germline. The V and J ends lost 0 bases and 7 bases respectively, with 14 bases between them. CDR3 bases: TGCGCCAGCAGCTTGGAATCCGGGACTGGCCAGCCCCAGCATTTT. It encodes CASSLESGTGQPQHF.

The genes are TRBV20-1 and TRBJ2-1; TRBD2 agrees at 12 bases. Losses at the gene ends were 4 bases for V and 7 bases for J; bases not matched to a gene: 11. This CDR3 contains 16 residues. CDR1 is DFQATT, CDR2 SNEGSKA, per germline (reference sequence). The CDR3: CSAISASGGAVNEQFF. CDR3 DNA sequence: TGCAGTGCTATATCCGCTAGCGGGGGGGCAGTAAATGAGCAGTTCTTC.

This clonotype was counted at least ten times. The chain has TRBV12-3 or TRBV12-4 and TRBJ2-2; D call uncertain. The CDR3 contains 14 residues. V lost 8 bases, J lost 6 bases, and 16 bases lay in between. The CDR3 coding sequence is TGTGCCAGCTCCCCTAACTCTAGGTCCGGGGAGCTGTTTTTT. This translates into CASSPNSRSGELFF.

J is TRBJ2-5 and V is TRBV6-2 or TRBV6-3, with TRBD2 matching over 8 bases. The CDR3 extends over 15 amino acids. Germline V CDR1 and CDR2: MNHEY, SVGEGT. Trimming at V came to 0 bases and at J to 2 bases, leaving 2 bases not matched to a gene. The CDR3 region has the DNA TGTGCCAGCAGTTACTCGAGCGGGAGTCAAGAGACCCAGTACTTC. Translated: CASSYSSGSQETQYF.

There are a few counts of this clonotype. The genes are TRBV5-4 and TRBJ2-2; TRBD2 matches 12 bases. Germline loops: CDR1 SGHNT, CDR2 YYREEE (reference sequence). J was trimmed by 3 bases and V by 4 bases; bases with no gene match: 4. The CDR3 consists of 16 residues. The DNA for the CDR3 is TGTGCCAGCAGCCCTGGACTAGCGGGGTACACCGGGGAGCTGTTTTTT. Translated, it gives CASSPGLAGYTGELFF.

This clonotype appeared many times. The chain has TRBV2 and TRBJ2-1; maybe TRBD2 (5 bases). This CDR3 comprises 12 residues. The germline V gene has CDR1 SNHLY and CDR2 FYNNEI. The V end was cut by 5 bases, the J end by 12 bases, with 14 bases between. In DNA form, the CDR3 reads TGTGCCAGCAGTTGGGAGACTACCGTGCAGTTCTTC. Encoded protein: CASSWETTVQFF.

This clonotype was detected many times. V is TRBV3-1 and J is TRBJ1-4; no clear D. V lost 0 bases and J 8 bases, leaving 7 bases between the germline ends. There are 13 residues in the CDR3. Germline CDR1 and CDR2: LGHDT and YNNKEL (reference sequence). As DNA, the CDR3 is TGTGCCAGCAGCCAAGATGCAGCCGAAAAACTGTTTTTT. It specifies CASSQDAAEKLFF.

The table lists this clonotype with many counts. This chain uses TRBV9 with TRBJ2-2; possible D gene TRBD2, 5 bases. Trimming left V 5 bases short and J 4 bases short, with 12 bases between. This CDR3 has 14 amino acids. CDR1 and CDR2 from the germline V gene are SGDLS and YYNGEE. CDR3 coding DNA: TGTGCCAGCAGTCCGGGATCGGGCACCGGGGAGCTGTTTTTT. This translates into CASSPGSGTGELFF.

This clonotype was seen ten or more times. The chain employs TRBV5-1 and TRBJ1-1, with 10 bases identical to TRBD1. Trimming at V came to 5 bases and at J to 4 bases, leaving 5 bases not matched to a gene. CDR1 and CDR2 from the germline V gene are SGHRS and YFSETQ. The CDR3 extends over 14 amino acids. The CDR3 is CASSWTGGGTEAFF. CDR3 bases: TGCGCCAGCAGTTGGACAGGGGGAGGCACTGAAGCTTTCTTT.

This clonotype was seen a handful of times. The V call is TRBV7-9, the J call TRBJ2-6; a possible D gene is TRBD1 (6 bases). V was cut by 0 bases and J by 2 bases, with 8 bases left in between. The CDR3 contains 16 residues. Germline CDR1 SEHNR, CDR2 FQNEAQ (reference sequence). In nucleotides, the CDR3 is TGTGCCAGCAGCTTAGCTTACAGGGCTGGGGCCAACGTCCTGACTTTC. Translated: CASSLAYRAGANVLTF.

J is TRBJ2-5 and V is TRBV5-1, with D tentatively TRBD2 (6 bases). The CDR3 spans 14 residues. Germline CDR1 reads SGHRS; CDR2 reads YFSETQ. Trimming shortened V by 4 bases and J by 4 bases, and 14 bases separated the two germline ends. Written as DNA, the CDR3 is TGCGCCAGCAGCCCCTCCGGGGGTATAGAGACCCAGTACTTC. Amino acid sequence: CASSPSGGIETQYF. Filled out from reference TRBV5-1 and TRBJ2-5, the complete variable domain reads KAGVTQTPRYLIKTRGQQVTLSCSPISGHRSVSWYQQTPGQGLQFLFEYFSETQRNKGNFPGRFSGRQFSNSRSEMNVSTLELGDSALYLCASSPSGGIETQYFGPGTRLLVL.

The table lists this clonotype with a few counts. V is TRBV2 and J is TRBJ1-5, with D unclear. This CDR3 has 12 residues. CDR1 is SNHLY, CDR2 FYNNEI, per germline. Trimming cost V 4 bases and J 3 bases, with 4 bases left between them. The CDR3, as DNA: TGTGCCAGCAGTGGGGACAATCAGCCCCAGCATTTT. Amino acid sequence: CASSGDNQPQHF.

This clonotype was recorded many times. CDR3: CASRGQGAKAQYF. The DNA for the CDR3 is TGTGCCAGCAGAGGACAGGGGGCCAAGGCGCAGTATTTT. This chain connects TRBV6-1 to TRBJ2-3; 11 bases map to TRBD1. The CDR3 covers 13 residues. CDR1 and CDR2 (germline): MNHNS, SASEGT. J gave up 10 bases and V 6 bases, and 6 bases lay outside the gene matches.

Ten or more counts support this clonotype. V and J are TRBV3-1 and TRBJ2-3; the D is unclear. This CDR3 is 15 amino acids long. The germline V gene has CDR1 LGHDT and CDR2 YNNKEL (reference sequence). V shed 0 bases and J shed 2 bases, with 9 bases lying between them. Here the CDR3 DNA reads TGTGCCAGCAGCCAAGATGGGCGGACCACAGATACGCAGTATTTT. This codes for CASSQDGRTTDTQYF.